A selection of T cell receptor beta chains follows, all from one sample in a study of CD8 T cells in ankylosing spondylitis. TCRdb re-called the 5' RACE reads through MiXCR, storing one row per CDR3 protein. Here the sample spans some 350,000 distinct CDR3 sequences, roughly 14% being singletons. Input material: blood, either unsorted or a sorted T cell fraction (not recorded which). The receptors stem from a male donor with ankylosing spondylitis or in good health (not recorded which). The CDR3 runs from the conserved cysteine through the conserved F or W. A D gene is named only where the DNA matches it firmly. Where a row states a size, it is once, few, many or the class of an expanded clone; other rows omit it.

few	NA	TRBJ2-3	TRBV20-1	CSAITNADTQYF	TGCAGTGCTATCACTAACGCAGATACGCAGTATTTT
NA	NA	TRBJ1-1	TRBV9	CASSVGLGTYTEAFF	TGTGCCAGCAGCGTAGGGCTGGGGACCTACACTGAAGCTTTCTTT
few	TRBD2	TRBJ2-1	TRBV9	CASSVLAGGQQFF	TGTGCCAGCAGCGTGTTAGCGGGAGGGCAGCAGTTCTTC
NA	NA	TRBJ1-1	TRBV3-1	CASSQGDSRAEAFF	TGTGCCAGCAGCCAGGGGGACTCCCGGGCTGAAGCTTTCTTT
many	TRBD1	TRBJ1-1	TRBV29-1	CSVDRGMNTEAFF	TGCAGCGTTGACAGGGGGATGAACACTGAAGCTTTCTTT
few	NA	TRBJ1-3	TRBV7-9	CASSLGTTGNTIYF	TGTGCCAGCAGCTTAGGAACAACTGGAAACACCATATATTTT
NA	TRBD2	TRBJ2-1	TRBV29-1	CSVEGGETYNEQFF	TGCAGCGTTGAGGGGGGGGAAACCTACAATGAGCAGTTCTTC
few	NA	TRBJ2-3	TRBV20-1	CSARVPPPDTQYF	TGCAGTGCTAGAGTCCCCCCCCCAGATACGCAGTATTTT
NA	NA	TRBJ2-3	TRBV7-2	CASSFPPTSVDTDTQYF	TGTGCCAGCAGCTTTCCCCCGACTAGTGTGGACACAGATACGCAGTATTTT
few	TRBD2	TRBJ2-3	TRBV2	CASSSGLVTDTQYF	TGTGCCAGCAGTTCCGGACTAGTCACAGATACGCAGTATTTT
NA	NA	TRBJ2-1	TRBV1	CTSSQKAAPGSSYNEQFF	TGCACCAGCAGCCAAAAAGCAGCCCCGGGGAGCTCCTACAATGAGCAGTTCTTC
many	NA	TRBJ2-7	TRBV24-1	CATSATSNPYEQYF	TGTGCCACCAGTGCGACTAGTAATCCCTACGAGCAGTACTTC
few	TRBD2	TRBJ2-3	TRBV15	CATSRDPAGGDTQYF	TGTGCCACCAGCAGAGATCCAGCGGGAGGGGATACGCAGTATTTT
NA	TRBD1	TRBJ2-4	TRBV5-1	CASSLGQGAKNIQYF	TGCGCCAGCAGCTTGGGACAGGGGGCCAAAAACATTCAGTACTTC
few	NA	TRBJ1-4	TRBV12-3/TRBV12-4	CASSFARGTNEKLFF	TGTGCCAGCAGTTTTGCCAGGGGAACTAATGAAAAACTGTTTTTT
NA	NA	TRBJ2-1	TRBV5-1	CASMLVGVGGDEQFF	TGCGCCAGCATGCTTGTTGGAGTGGGGGGCGATGAGCAGTTCTTC
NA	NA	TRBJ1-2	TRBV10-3	CAISEVAYGYTF	TGTGCCATCAGTGAAGTGGCCTATGGCTACACCTTC
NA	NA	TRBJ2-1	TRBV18	CASSPPRSGLSYNEQFF	TGTGCCAGCTCACCACCGAGGTCAGGGCTCTCCTACAATGAGCAGTTCTTC
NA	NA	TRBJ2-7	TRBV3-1	CASSQDIVAAGSREQYF	TGTGCCAGCAGCCAAGATATTGTAGCCGCGGGATCCCGGGAGCAGTACTTC
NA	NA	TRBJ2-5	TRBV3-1	CASSQESETQYF	TGTGCCAGCAGCCAAGAAAGTGAGACCCAGTACTTC
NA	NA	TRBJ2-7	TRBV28	CASSLFAGATSYEQYF	TGTGCCAGCAGTTTATTTGCGGGGGCCACCTCCTACGAGCAGTACTTC
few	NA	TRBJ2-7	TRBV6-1	CASSDFLWVSSYEQYF	TGTGCCAGCAGTGACTTCTTGTGGGTAAGCTCCTACGAGCAGTACTTC
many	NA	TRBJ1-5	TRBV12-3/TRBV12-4	CASSTAEGYRAQHF	TGTGCCAGCAGTACGGCAGAGGGCTATAGGGCCCAGCATTTT
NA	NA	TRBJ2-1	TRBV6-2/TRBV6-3	CASSPSSSSSYNEQFF	TGTGCCAGCAGTCCTTCTAGCTCTAGCTCCTACAATGAGCAGTTCTTC
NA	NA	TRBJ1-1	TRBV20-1	CSAREDSSSPEAFF	TGCAGTGCTAGGGAAGACAGTAGCTCCCCTGAAGCTTTCTTT
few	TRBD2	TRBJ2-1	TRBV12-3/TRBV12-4	CASSPTSGGVKDEQFF	TGTGCCAGCAGCCCGACTAGCGGGGGGGTTAAGGATGAGCAGTTCTTC
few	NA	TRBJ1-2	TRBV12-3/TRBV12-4	CASRERGQGRGYTF	TGTGCCAGCAGGGAACGGGGTCAGGGACGTGGCTACACCTTC
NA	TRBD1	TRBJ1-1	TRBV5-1	CASSAEAGGDTEAFF	TGCGCCAGCAGCGCAGAAGCAGGGGGCGACACTGAAGCTTTCTTT
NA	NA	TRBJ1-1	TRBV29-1	CSVARDLNTEAFF	TGCAGCGTTGCAAGAGATTTGAACACTGAAGCTTTCTTT
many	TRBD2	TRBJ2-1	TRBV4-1	CASSQELRLAGGNEQFF	TGCGCCAGCAGCCAAGAGCTACGACTAGCGGGAGGGAATGAGCAGTTCTTC
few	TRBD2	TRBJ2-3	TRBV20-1	CSAGSGGLDTQYF	TGCAGTGCCGGGAGCGGGGGACTGGATACGCAGTATTTT
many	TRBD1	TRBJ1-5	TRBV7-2	CASSLVGTGDEPQHF	TGTGCCAGCAGCTTAGTCGGGACAGGGGATGAGCCCCAGCATTTT
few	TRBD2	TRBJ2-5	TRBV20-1	CSARGVGGGATEETQYF	TGCAGTGCTAGAGGGGTCGGCGGGGGGGCCACCGAGGAGACCCAGTACTTC
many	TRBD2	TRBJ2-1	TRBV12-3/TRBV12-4	CASSLGAGGPRNNEQFF	TGTGCCAGCAGTTTAGGGGCGGGAGGGCCGAGGAACAATGAGCAGTTCTTC
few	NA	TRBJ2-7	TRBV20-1	CSASAGQPYEQYF	TGCAGTGCTAGTGCGGGACAGCCCTACGAGCAGTACTTC